Below, 25 T cell receptor beta chains from the same sample are listed, as sequenced in a study of T cells expressing NK-cell markers. From the 5' RACE reads, TCRdb lists one entry per CDR3 protein and no DNA. In total, the table holds about 260,000 distinct CDR3 sequences. Specimen: blood T cells: a sorted CD56 or NKG2C T cell subset, CD4+ or CD8+ T cells, or bulk PBMC T cells (not recorded which). The source of these receptors is a man younger than 35 in good health.

V usage is TRBV20-1 and J usage is TRBJ2-5. The CDR3 has 14 amino acids. CDR1 is DFQATT and CDR2 is SNEGSKA in the germline V gene (reference sequence). The CDR3: CSARTFLPGETQYF.

The chain links TRBV5-5 to TRBJ2-7. The CDR3 runs 16 residues. Germline loops: CDR1 SGHKS, CDR2 YYEKEE (reference sequence). CDR3: CASSLGLGLSSYEQYF. The full variable domain, rest sourced from reference TRBV5-5 and TRBJ2-7, is DAGVTQSPTHLIKTRGQQVTLRCSPISGHKSVSWYQQVLGQGPQFIFQYYEKEERGRGNFPDRFSARQFPNYSSELNVNALLLGDSALYLCASSLGLGLSSYEQYFGPGTRLTVT.

CDR3 region: CASSPGVKGTLGTDTQYF. The chain combines TRBV4-2 with TRBJ2-3; TCRdb returns TRBD1, unconfirmable since there is no DNA. The CDR3 runs to 18 residues. Germline V lookup: CDR1 LGHNA, CDR2 YNFKEQ.

The chain links TRBV12-3 or TRBV12-4 to TRBJ1-2; TCRdb names TRBD1, which stays unverified in the absence of DNA. The CDR3 runs to 13 residues. This CDR3 reads CASSPRAGYGYTF.

V is TRBV5-1 and J is TRBJ2-3; TCRdb's D call of TRBD1 is untestable without DNA. Germline V CDR1 and CDR2: SGHRS, YFSETQ. The CDR3 loop spans 16 amino acids. The CDR3 spells CASSLANLGGTDTQYF. Looking up the rest from reference TRBV5-1 and TRBJ2-3 gives the full variable domain: KAGVTQTPRYLIKTRGQQVTLSCSPISGHRSVSWYQQTPGQGLQFLFEYFSETQRNKGNFPGRFSGRQFSNSRSEMNVSTLELGDSALYLCASSLANLGGTDTQYFGPGTRLTVL.

This chain links TRBV29-1 with TRBJ2-7; TCRdb outputs TRBD1, but without DNA this stays unchecked. Germline assignment: CDR1 SQVTM and CDR2 ANQGSEA. The CDR3 is 14 amino acids. CDR3 protein: CSVEEARPPYEQYF.

The rearrangement uses TRBV6-6 and TRBJ2-3; TCRdb outputs TRBD2, but without DNA this stays unchecked. Germline CDR1 and CDR2: MNHNY and SVGAGI (reference sequence). The CDR3 is 13 residues long. The CDR3 region is CASSLGTSGTQYF.

The chain has TRBV12-3 or TRBV12-4 and TRBJ1-1. This CDR3 is built from 14 residues. CDR3 region: CASRHRRLNTEAFF.

CDR3 sequence: CASSTTGLAGGLRKDTQYF. The chain couples TRBV9 to TRBJ2-3; no DNA is available, so the TRBD2 call from TCRdb remains unchecked. The CDR3 length is 19 residues. The germline CDR1 and CDR2 sequences are SGDLS and YYNGEE.

This sequence joins TRBV29-1 and TRBJ2-5; TCRdb selects TRBD2, and the lack of DNA leaves this call unchecked. The CDR3 contains 12 residues. Germline V gene sequence: CDR1 SQVTM, CDR2 ANQGSEA. This CDR3 reads CSVVREGETQYF.

The chain links TRBV20-1 to TRBJ2-5; the TRBD1 assignment by TCRdb is unverifiable without DNA. The CDR3 sequence is 14 residues long. Germline CDR1 and CDR2: DFQATT and SNEGSKA (reference sequence). The CDR3 sequence: CSARAPHGAETQYF.

V gene TRBV29-1 combines with J gene TRBJ2-1; TCRdb's D call of TRBD1 is untestable without DNA. The CDR3 has 15 residues. Germline CDR1 reads SQVTM; CDR2 reads ANQGSEA. CDR3 region: CSSSGGGSSGVEQFF.

CDR3 loop: CASSGGLAGGEQYF. The chain is built from TRBV5-1 and TRBJ2-7; TCRdb proposes TRBD2, but this gene call is untestable without DNA. The CDR3 runs 14 residues. The germline CDR1 and CDR2 sequences are SGHRS and YFSETQ.

The chain is built from TRBV5-1 and TRBJ2-1; TCRdb calls TRBD2, which cannot be checked without DNA. Looked up from germline, CDR1 is SGHRS and CDR2 is YFSETQ. The CDR3 runs 14 residues. This chain's CDR3 is CASTPGGQYNEQFF. The variable domain in full, with the rest retrieved from reference TRBV5-1 and TRBJ2-1, is KAGVTQTPRYLIKTRGQQVTLSCSPISGHRSVSWYQQTPGQGLQFLFEYFSETQRNKGNFPGRFSGRQFSNSRSEMNVSTLELGDSALYLCASTPGGQYNEQFFGPGTRLTVL.

Here the CDR3 reads CASSPGQWAAGGGHTGELFF. V usage is TRBV7-8 and J usage is TRBJ2-2; TCRdb lists TRBD2, though no DNA is available to test this call. The CDR3 length is 20 residues. Germline CDR1 SGHVS, CDR2 FQNEAQ.

The V and J genes are TRBV30 and TRBJ1-1; the D call from TCRdb, TRBD1, cannot be confirmed without DNA. This CDR3 is built from 11 residues. CDR1 is GTSNPN and CDR2 is SVGIG in the germline V gene (reference sequence). CDR3 sequence: CAWRGGVGAFF. Full variable domain (rest looked up from reference TRBV30 and TRBJ1-1): SQTIHQWPATLVQPVGSPLSLECTVEGTSNPNLYWYRQAAGRGLQLLFYSVGIGQISSEVPQNLSASRPQDRQFILSSKKLLLSDSGFYLCAWRGGVGAFFGQGTRLTVV.

The J gene is TRBJ1-4, the V gene TRBV12-3 or TRBV12-4. The CDR3 length is 11 residues. CDR3 protein: CASSWNEKLFF.

The chain's CDR3 is CASSLGGARDTQYF. The V and J genes are TRBV7-3 and TRBJ2-3; TCRdb proposes TRBD2, but this gene call is untestable without DNA. The length of the CDR3 is 14 residues. Germline CDR1 reads SGHTA; CDR2 reads FQGTGA.

This CDR3 reads CASSPGGGEQYF. The chain carries TRBV6-5 and TRBJ2-7; TCRdb picks TRBD1, but there is no DNA to check that call. CDR3 length: 12 residues. Germline CDR1 and CDR2: MNHEY and SVGAGI.

This chain joins TRBV6-1 and TRBJ2-1; TCRdb returns TRBD2, unconfirmable since there is no DNA. Germline V gene lookup returns CDR1 MNHNS and CDR2 SASEGT. This CDR3 has 15 residues. This CDR3 is CASSRGLAGDNEQFF.

The chain recombines TRBV7-2 with TRBJ2-6. The CDR3 extends over 15 amino acids. The germline CDR1 and CDR2 sequences are SGHTA and FQGNSA. The CDR3 here is CASSLAVSGANVLTF.

The rearrangement joins TRBV12-3 or TRBV12-4 to TRBJ2-5; TCRdb indicates TRBD1, and absent DNA this call remains unverified. The CDR3 sequence is 14 residues long. The CDR3 loop is CASSFRTQGWSQYF.

V and J are TRBV29-1 and TRBJ2-3. The germline CDR1 and CDR2 sequences are SQVTM and ANQGSEA. The CDR3 spans 15 residues. The CDR3 loop is CSVAGWRFSTDTQYF.

The chain has TRBV4-2 and TRBJ2-2; TCRdb's D call of TRBD1 is untestable without DNA. This CDR3 is 16 amino acids long. Germline CDR1 LGHNA, CDR2 YNFKEQ. The CDR3 reads CASSLSTGAGTGELFF.

The chain recombines TRBV3-1 with TRBJ2-1; lacking DNA, the TRBD2 call made by TCRdb goes unchecked. Germline V lookup: CDR1 LGHDT, CDR2 YNNKEL (reference sequence). CDR3 length: 12 residues. Here the CDR3 reads CASSQGLNEQFF.